The sequence of this T cell receptor (beta chain) was determined in a study of blood T cell repertoires in COVID-19. Repertoires were generated with immunoSEQ multiplex PCR, while TCRdb's copy carries only in-frame clones and drops some. The table shows roughly 170,000 clones, with less than 90% occurring only once. This clonotype originated in a woman between 45 and 65 years old who had recovered from COVID-19. The sample comprised PBMCs or T cells enriched from blood (not recorded which).

Here the CDR3 DNA reads TGTGCCAGCAGCGAACAGGGCTTCTATGGCTACACCTTC. Its protein product is CASSEQGFYGYTF. The rearrangement uses TRBV14 and TRBJ1-2; D possibly corresponds to TRBD1 (6 bases). Trimming took off 5 bases at V and 4 bases at J, with 11 bases between the two ends. The germline gives CDR1 SGHDN, CDR2 FVKESK. This CDR3 comprises 13 residues. The full variable domain, rest sourced from reference TRBV14 and TRBJ1-2, is EAGVTQFPSHSVIEKGQTVTLRCDPISGHDNLYWYRRVMGKEIKFLLHFVKESKQDESGMPNNRFLAERTGGTYSTLKVQPAELEDSGVYFCASSEQGFYGYTFGSGTRLTVV.